This T cell receptor (beta chain) was identified in a study of control samples from healthy donors and cancer patients. Germline lookup yields CDR1 SGHRS and CDR2 YFSETQ. CDR3 length: 15 residues. Trimming removed 2 bases from V and 5 bases from J, with 13 bases in between. The table came from immunoSEQ multiplex PCR; TCRdb's copy has only in-frame clones and leaves some out. The top ten clones hold 4% to 6% of a sample with fewer than 200,000 clones, around 88% of them seen once. This receptor was taken from a woman between 25 and 40 years old in good health. The chain carries TRBV5-1 and TRBJ2-2; D is possibly TRBD1 (5 bases). Sample: blood. CDR3 amino acids: CASSFGRAQTGELFF. The CDR3 coding sequence is TGCGCCAGCAGCTTCGGCAGGGCCCAAACCGGGGAGCTGTTTTTT.